This T cell receptor (beta chain) appears in the sequencing data of a study of regulatory T cells in long-lasting Graves disease. For the study at large: Antithyroid drug intake by newly diagnosed Graves' patients had lasted under 3 months.

There are a few counts of this clonotype. CDR3-region Arm-PCR and iRepertoire HTBI primers produced the TCR beta libraries. TCRdb re-derived calls from the multiplex PCR reads in MiXCR, one entry per CDR3 protein. The sample lists 400,000 to 500,000 distinct CDR3 sequences; roughly 15% were seen once. The CDR3 runs 13 residues. Trimming stripped 11 bases from V and 1 base from J, with 12 bases between. The germline gives CDR1 MNHEY, CDR2 SMNVEV (reference sequence). Time point meaning: newly diagnosed GD, antithyroid drugs for less than 3 months. There was RNA extracted from PBMCs, and the TCR library was made from it. Separately, the same data were catalogued under a study of T cells in Graves' hyperthyroidism and ophthalmopathy.

The chain has TRBV27 and TRBJ2-4, with no clear D. This material consisted of peripheral blood mononuclear cells (PBMCs), taken at new diagnosis, from a patient treated with antithyroid drugs. The clonotype comes from a middle-aged woman with Graves disease. The chain's CDR3 is CASSGGAKNIQYF. In DNA, the CDR3 is TGTGCCTCCTCGGGTGGGGCCAAAAACATTCAGTACTTC.